The present T cell receptor beta chain was sequenced within a study of beta chain features in type 1 diabetes (dated by TCRdb to 2016 to 2019). For the wider study: Mean age, gender distribution, total cell number and subset yield were not different between patients and healthy donors. Across all samples, about 110 million sorted cells were examined, and cell number per subset correlated strongly with RNA yield. In the study, TCRB repertoires of sorted circulating CD4+ T cell subsets from recently diagnosed type 1 diabetes patients were compared with those of matched healthy donors. Whereas all 28 donors provided naive and central memory subsets, regulatory and stem cell-like memory subsets were isolated from just 8 patients and about eight healthy donors.

All of the isolated RNA was reverse transcribed with the High Capacity cDNA Reverse Transcription Kit, so expressed TCRB transcripts were sequenced. Deep immunoSEQ sequencing was performed on naive, central memory and regulatory T cell samples, with an average of approximately 4 million total reads per sample. Sorted cells were lysed in RLT buffer, and RNA was extracted using DNase-treated RNeasy Micro or Mini kits according to cell number. Each cell subset was processed separately to prevent cross-contamination, with patient and healthy donor samples processed together. The immunoSEQ multiplex PCR was used to amplify TCRB sequences from cDNA, generating 87-bp fragments that spanned the CDR3 region. The amplicons were sequenced using the Illumina HiSeq platform. As for the original processing: PCR bias was corrected computationally using synthetic template baselines, and reads within Hamming distance 2 were collapsed, with unmergeable singletons discarded. By aligning reads against IMGT, V, D and J genes, CDR3 length, and insertions or deletions at six rearrangement sites were assigned. Within each subset, clonotype counts were normalized to the number of sorted cells before true diversity and Gini coefficients were calculated with the tcR R package. The overlap coefficient, calculated on TCRB nucleotide sequences, was used to measure repertoire sharing. Out-of-frame TCRB sequences from naive cells were analyzed as a proxy for the pre-selection repertoire. TCRdb carries this immuneACCESS record with in-frame sequences only. Its versions omit some clonotypes, under half of them owing to an unresolved V gene in the studies checked, with the rest unexplained. V and J calls and clone size are copied from that table; D and trimming were computed from the DNA. A total of about half a million clones appear in this sample, about 29% of them only once. The ten largest account for around 0.065% of the sample.

From each donor, a single peripheral blood sample of approximately 0.11 L on average was drawn into heparinised tubes. A BD FACSAria II and a panel including CD45RO, CCR7, CD25, CD127, CD95 and CD27 were used to sort naive, central memory, regulatory and stem cell-like memory CD4+ T cells. Every sorted population had a purity above 98%. PBMCs were isolated right away by Lymphoprep density gradient centrifugation and were stained directly, without culture. Samples were stained and sorted in pairs, with one healthy donor and one patient per experiment, so that batch effects were minimized. With respect to this clone: Its target antigen remains unknown. Base quality data are lacking; no much larger clone is found one base away.

Study-level results and caveats: Patients with type 1 diabetes made fewer insertions and deleted more nucleotides at VDJ recombination sites, implying thymic rearrangement abnormalities. PCR might favor shorter templates, but patient and control samples were amplified and corrected together, so any skew would affect both groups equally. A moderate but significant shortening of TCRB CDR3 length was observed in type 1 diabetes patients in all four CD4+ subsets. HLA sub-analyses involved small numbers of individuals, so any influence of HLA type on TCRB rearrangement remained unresolved. The naive, central memory and regulatory TCRB repertoires appeared to resemble one another more closely among patients than among healthy donors. Because cDNA was sequenced instead of genomic DNA, activated cells with high expression could be over-represented, although the groups did not differ in activation or CD3 levels.

From cysteine to phenylalanine, the CDR3 is 15 amino acids long. The only DNA kept is the CDR3, 45 bases in frame from the first base. CDR1 and CDR2 (LGHNA, YNFKEQ) derive from the germline V gene. V is cut back by 8 bases and J by 2 bases, with 9 bases in the junction unmatched. Sequencing was done on a sample of naive CD4+ T cells from blood. In the paper's terms, the cell subset or site label means: true naive CD4+ T cells. Recombination joined TRBV4-2 with TRBJ2-1; 7 central bases correspond to TRBD2. The TCR was taken from a young man in good health. The CDR3 in this case is CASGSGPGTYNEQFF. The DNA is as follows: TGTGCCAGCGGTAGCGGGCCGGGCACCTACAATGAGCAGTTCTTC.